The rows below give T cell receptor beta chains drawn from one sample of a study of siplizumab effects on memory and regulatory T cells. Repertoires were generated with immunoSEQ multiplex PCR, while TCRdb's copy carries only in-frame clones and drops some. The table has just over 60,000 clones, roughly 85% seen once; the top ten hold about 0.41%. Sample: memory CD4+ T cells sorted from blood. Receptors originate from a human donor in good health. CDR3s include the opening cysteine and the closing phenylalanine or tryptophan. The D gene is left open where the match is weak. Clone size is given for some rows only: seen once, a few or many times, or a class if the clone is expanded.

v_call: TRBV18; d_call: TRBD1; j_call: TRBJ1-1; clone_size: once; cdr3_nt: TGTGCCAGCTCGACAGGGGGTATCGGCACTGAAGCTTTCTTT; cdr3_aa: CASSTGGIGTEAFF
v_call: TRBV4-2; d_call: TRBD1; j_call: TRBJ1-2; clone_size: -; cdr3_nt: TGTGCCAGCAGCCAAGGGACAGGGGGCGCGAGTGGCTACACCTTC; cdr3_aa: CASSQGTGGASGYTF
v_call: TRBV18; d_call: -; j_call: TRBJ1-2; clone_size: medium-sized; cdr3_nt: TGTGCCAGCTCACCAAGCCCGCTCTATGGCTACACCTTC; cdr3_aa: CASSPSPLYGYTF
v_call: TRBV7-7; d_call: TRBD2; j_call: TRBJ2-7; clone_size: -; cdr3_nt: TGTGCCAGCAGCTTACCCGGGGGGGGACCATACGAGCAGTACTTC; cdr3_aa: CASSLPGGGPYEQYF
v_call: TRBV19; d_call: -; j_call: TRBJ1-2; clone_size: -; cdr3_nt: TGTGCCAGTAGTATGTCGACCAATAACTATGGCTACACCTTC; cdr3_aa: CASSMSTNNYGYTF
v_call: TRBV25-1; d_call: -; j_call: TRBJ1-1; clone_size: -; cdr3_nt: TGTGCCAGCAGTGTAGTAGTCGGCACTGAAGCTTTCTTT; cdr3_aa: CASSVVVGTEAFF
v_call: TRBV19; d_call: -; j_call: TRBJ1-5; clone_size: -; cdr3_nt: TGTGCCAGTTCAGCGGGTCAGCCCCAGCATTTT; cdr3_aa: CASSAGQPQHF
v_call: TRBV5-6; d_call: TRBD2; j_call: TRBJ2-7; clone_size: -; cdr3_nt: TGTGCCAGCAGCTTGGTGGCGGGGGGGTTCGGCGAGCAGTACTTC; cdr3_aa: CASSLVAGGFGEQYF
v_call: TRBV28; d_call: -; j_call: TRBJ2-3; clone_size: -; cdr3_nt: TGTGCCAGCAGTTGGGGGTTCGAGACAGCCACAGATACGCAGTATTTT; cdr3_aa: CASSWGFETATDTQYF
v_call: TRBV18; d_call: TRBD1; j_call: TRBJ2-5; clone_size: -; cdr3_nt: TGTGCCAGCTCGTTGGACAGGAAAGAGACCCAGTACTTC; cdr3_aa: CASSLDRKETQYF
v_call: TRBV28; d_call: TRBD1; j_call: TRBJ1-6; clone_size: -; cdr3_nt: TGTGCCAGCCTACAGGGGGCGAAGGCACCCCTCCACTTT; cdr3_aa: CASLQGAKAPLHF
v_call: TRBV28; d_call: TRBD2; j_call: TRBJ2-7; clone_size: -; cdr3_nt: TGTGCCAGCAGACTGACGACTAGCGGAATCTACGAGCAGTACTTC; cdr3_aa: CASRLTTSGIYEQYF
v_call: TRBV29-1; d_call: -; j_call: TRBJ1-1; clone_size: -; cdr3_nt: TGCAGCGTTGAATCCAGGGGTGGCACTGAAGCTTTCTTT; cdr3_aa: CSVESRGGTEAFF
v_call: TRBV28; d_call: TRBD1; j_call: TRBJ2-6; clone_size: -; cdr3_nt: TGTGCCAGCAGTTCTGAGCCCGGGACAGGCTCAAACTCTGGGGCCAACGTCCTGACTTTC; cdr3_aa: CASSSEPGTGSNSGANVLTF
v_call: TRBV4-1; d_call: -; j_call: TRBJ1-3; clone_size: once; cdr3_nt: TGCGCCAGCAGCCAAGGACTCGCCAGAAACACCATATATTTT; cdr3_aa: CASSQGLARNTIYF
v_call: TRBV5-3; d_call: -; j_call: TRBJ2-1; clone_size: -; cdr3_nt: TGTGCCAGAAGCTTCCCTAGAAGCTCCTACAATGAGCAGTTCTTC; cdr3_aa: CARSFPRSSYNEQFF
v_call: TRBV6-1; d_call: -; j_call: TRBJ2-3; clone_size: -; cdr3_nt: TGTGCCAGCAGTGAAGCAAATGCAGCCCCAGATACGCAGTATTTT; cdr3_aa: CASSEANAAPDTQYF
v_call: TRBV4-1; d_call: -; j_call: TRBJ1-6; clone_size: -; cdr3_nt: TGCGCCAGCAGCCTATTCGCGAGGGCGCGTTATAATTCACCCCTCCACTTT; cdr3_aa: CASSLFARARYNSPLHF
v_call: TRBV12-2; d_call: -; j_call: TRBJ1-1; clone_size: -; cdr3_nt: TGTGCAAGTCGCTTATTCGCGGACACTGAAGCTTTCTTT; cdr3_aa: CASRLFADTEAFF
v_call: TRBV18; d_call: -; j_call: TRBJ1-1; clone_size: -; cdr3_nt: TGTGCCAGCTCAGCGAACAGGGTCGGCACTGAAGCTTTCTTT; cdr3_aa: CASSANRVGTEAFF
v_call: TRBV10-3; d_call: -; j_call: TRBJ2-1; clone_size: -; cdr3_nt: TGTGCCATCAGTGAGTCCGGGCTCCCGTACAATGAGCAGTTCTTC; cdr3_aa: CAISESGLPYNEQFF
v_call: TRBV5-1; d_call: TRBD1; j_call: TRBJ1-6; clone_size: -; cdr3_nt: TGCGCCAGCAGCTATACCGGGACAGTGTATAATTCACCCCTCCACTTT; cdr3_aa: CASSYTGTVYNSPLHF